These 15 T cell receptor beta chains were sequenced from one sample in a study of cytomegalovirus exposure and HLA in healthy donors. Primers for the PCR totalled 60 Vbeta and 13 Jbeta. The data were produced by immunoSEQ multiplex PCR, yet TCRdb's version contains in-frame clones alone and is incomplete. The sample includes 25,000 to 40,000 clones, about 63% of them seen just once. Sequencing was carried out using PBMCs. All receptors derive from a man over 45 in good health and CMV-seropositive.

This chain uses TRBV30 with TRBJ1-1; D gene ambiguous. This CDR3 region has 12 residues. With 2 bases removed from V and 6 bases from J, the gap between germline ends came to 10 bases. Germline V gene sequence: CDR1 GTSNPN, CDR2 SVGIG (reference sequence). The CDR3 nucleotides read TGTGCCTGGAGTAGAGGGTCCGCTGAAGCTTTCTTT. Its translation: CAWSRGSAEAFF.

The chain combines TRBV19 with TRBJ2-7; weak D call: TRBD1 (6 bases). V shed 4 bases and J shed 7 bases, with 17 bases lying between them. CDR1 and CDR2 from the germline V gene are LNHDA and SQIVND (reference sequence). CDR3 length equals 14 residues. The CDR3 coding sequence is TGTGCCAGTAGTACTACAGGGCTTCTAGGGGAGCAGTACTTC. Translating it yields CASSTTGLLGEQYF. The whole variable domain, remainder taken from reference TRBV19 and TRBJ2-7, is DGGITQSPKYLFRKEGQNVTLSCEQNLNHDAMYWYRQDPGQGLRLIYYSQIVNDFQKGDIAEGYSVSREKKESFPLTVTSAQKNPTAFYLCASSTTGLLGEQYFGPGTRLTVT.

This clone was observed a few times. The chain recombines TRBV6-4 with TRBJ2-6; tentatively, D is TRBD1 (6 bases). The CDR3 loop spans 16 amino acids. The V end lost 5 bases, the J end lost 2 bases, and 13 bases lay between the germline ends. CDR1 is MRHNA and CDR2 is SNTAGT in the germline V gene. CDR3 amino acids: CASSPSGETGANVLTF. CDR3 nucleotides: TGTGCCAGCAGTCCATCAGGGGAGACTGGGGCCAACGTCCTGACTTTC.

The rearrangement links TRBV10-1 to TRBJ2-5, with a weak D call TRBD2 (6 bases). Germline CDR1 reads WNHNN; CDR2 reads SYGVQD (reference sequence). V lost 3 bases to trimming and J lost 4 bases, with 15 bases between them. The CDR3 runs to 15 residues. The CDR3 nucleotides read TGCGCCAGCAGTGAAATTACGGGGGAATCAGAGACCCAGTACTTC. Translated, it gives CASSEITGESETQYF.

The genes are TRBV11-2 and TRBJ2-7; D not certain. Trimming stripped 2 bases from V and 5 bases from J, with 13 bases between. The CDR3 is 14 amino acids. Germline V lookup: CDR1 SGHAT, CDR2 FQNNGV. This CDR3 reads CASSLPLEPNEQYF. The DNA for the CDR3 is TGTGCCAGCAGCTTACCCCTAGAACCGAACGAGCAGTACTTC.

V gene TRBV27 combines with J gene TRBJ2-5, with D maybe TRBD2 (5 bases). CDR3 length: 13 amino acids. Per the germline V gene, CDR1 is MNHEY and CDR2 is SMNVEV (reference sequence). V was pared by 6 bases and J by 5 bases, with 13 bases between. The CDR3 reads CASSSTSGETQYF. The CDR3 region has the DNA TGTGCCAGCAGCTCGACCTCGGGGGAGACCCAGTACTTC.

The CDR3 region is CASSEGRTPSAPLHF. The CDR3 DNA is TGTGCCAGCAGTGAAGGGCGGACTCCCTCGGCACCCCTCCACTTT. V and J are TRBV2 and TRBJ1-6, with D unclear. Trimming removed 1 base from V and 11 bases from J, with 15 bases in between. The CDR3 is 15 residues long. In germline, CDR1 is SNHLY, CDR2 FYNNEI.

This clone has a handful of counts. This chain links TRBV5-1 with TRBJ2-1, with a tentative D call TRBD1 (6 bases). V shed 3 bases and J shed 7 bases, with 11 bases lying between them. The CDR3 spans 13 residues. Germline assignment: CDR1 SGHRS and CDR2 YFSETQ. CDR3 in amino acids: CASSSTTGNEQFF. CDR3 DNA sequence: TGCGCCAGCAGCTCGACTACAGGGAATGAGCAGTTCTTC.

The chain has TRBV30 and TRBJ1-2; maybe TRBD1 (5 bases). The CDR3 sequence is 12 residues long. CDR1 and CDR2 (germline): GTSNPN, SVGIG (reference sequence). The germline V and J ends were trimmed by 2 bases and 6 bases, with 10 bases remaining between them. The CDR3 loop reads CAWSLGAHGYTF. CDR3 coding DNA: TGTGCCTGGAGTTTAGGGGCCCATGGCTACACCTTC.

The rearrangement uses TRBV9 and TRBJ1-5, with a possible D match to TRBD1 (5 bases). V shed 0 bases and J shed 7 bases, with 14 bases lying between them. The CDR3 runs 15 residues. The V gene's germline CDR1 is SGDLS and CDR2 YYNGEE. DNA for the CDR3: TGTGCCAGCAGCGTAGAGGGCAGGGAGGGCCAGCCCCAGCATTTT. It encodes CASSVEGREGQPQHF.

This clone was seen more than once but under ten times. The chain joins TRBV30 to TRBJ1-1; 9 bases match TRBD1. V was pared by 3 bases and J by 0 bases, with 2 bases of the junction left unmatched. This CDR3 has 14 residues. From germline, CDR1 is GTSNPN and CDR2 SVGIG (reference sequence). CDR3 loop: CAWRGQGLNTEAFF. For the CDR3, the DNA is TGTGCCTGGAGGGGACAGGGTTTGAACACTGAAGCTTTCTTT. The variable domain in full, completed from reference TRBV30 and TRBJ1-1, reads SQTIHQWPATLVQPVGSPLSLECTVEGTSNPNLYWYRQAAGRGLQLLFYSVGIGQISSEVPQNLSASRPQDRQFILSSKKLLLSDSGFYLCAWRGQGLNTEAFFGQGTRLTVV.

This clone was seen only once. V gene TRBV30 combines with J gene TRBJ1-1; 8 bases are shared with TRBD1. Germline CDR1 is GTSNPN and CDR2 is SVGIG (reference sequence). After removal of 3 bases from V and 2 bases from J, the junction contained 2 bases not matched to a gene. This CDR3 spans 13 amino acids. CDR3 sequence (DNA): TGTGCCTGGAGGCAGGGGGCAAACACTGAAGCTTTCTTT. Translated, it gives CAWRQGANTEAFF.

CDR3 nucleotides: TGTGCCAGCAGCGTTGACAGCTACAATGAGCAGTTCTTC. It translates to CASSVDSYNEQFF. V is TRBV7-9 and J is TRBJ2-1; a weak D match, TRBD1 (5 bases). CDR3 length equals 13 residues. V was pared by 5 bases and J by 3 bases, with 8 bases between. The germline V gene has CDR1 SEHNR and CDR2 FQNEAQ (reference sequence).

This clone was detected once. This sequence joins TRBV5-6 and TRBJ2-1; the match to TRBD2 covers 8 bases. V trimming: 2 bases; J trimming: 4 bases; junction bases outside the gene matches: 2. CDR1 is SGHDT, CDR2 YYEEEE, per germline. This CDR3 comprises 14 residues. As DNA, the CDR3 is TGTGCCAGCAGCTTAGGCGGGAGGTACAATGAGCAGTTCTTC. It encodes CASSLGGRYNEQFF.

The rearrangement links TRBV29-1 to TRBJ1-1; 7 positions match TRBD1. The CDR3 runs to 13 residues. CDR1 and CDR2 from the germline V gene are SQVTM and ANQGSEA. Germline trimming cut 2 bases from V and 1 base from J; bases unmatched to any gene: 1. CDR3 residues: CSVEWDRNTEAFF. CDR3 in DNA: TGCAGCGTTGAATGGGACAGGAACACTGAAGCTTTCTTT.